Here is one T cell receptor beta chain with its context. As yet, its antigen is unknown. The sample originates from a study of T cell responses to AZD1222 COVID-19 vaccine. General study findings and limits: CD4 TCRs covered the whole spike, strongest at regions 160-218 and 743-854. Donors in the cohort were predominantly white British and more often female, and clonal diversity was possibly underestimated. Nearly half of spike-specific TCRs reportedly target unmutated variant regions.

This CDR3 spans 14 amino acids. Deletions cut 2 bases from V and 6 bases from J, with 11 bases between. Germline V gene sequence: CDR1 SGHTS, CDR2 YDEGEE. Repertoires were generated with immunoSEQ multiplex PCR, while TCRdb's copy carries only in-frame clones and drops some. The table records over 130,000 clones, roughly 88% of them present only once. The clonotype comes from an adult who received the AZD1222 COVID-19 vaccine. This specimen consisted of peripheral blood, obtained 28 days after the second AZD1222 dose. The chain joins TRBV5-8 to TRBJ1-4, with D uncertain. The CDR3 region has the DNA TGTGCCAGCAGCTTACGGGTAACGGATGAAAAACTGTTTTTT. Translation: CASSLRVTDEKLFF.